Below are 11 T cell receptor beta chains sequenced from a single sample in a study of cytomegalovirus exposure and HLA in healthy donors. Both 60 Vbeta primers and 13 Jbeta primers went into the PCR. The data were produced by immunoSEQ multiplex PCR, yet TCRdb's version contains in-frame clones alone and is incomplete. The sample records about 200,000 clones, approximately 80% being singletons. The sequenced material came from PBMCs. The receptors were sampled from a woman under 40 in good health and CMV-seronegative.

The chain couples TRBV7-2 to TRBJ2-3; D is uncertain. V dropped 4 bases and J dropped 0 bases, with 8 bases sitting between them. The CDR3 extends over 14 amino acids. CDR1 is SGHTA, CDR2 FQGNSA, per germline. The CDR3 DNA sequence: TGTGCCAGCAGCTCCACCACTAGCACAGATACGCAGTATTTT. Its translation is CASSSTTSTDTQYF.

This clone has a handful of counts. This sequence joins TRBV2 and TRBJ1-3, with unresolved D. CDR3 length equals 14 residues. V dropped 8 bases and J dropped 0 bases, with 11 bases sitting between them. CDR1 SNHLY and CDR2 FYNNEI come from the germline V gene. CDR3 residues: CASGEVRSGNTIYF. In nucleotides, the CDR3 is TGTGCCAGCGGGGAGGTGCGCTCTGGAAACACCATATATTTT.

J is TRBJ2-3 and V is TRBV7-2; 9 bases are a match to TRBD2. This CDR3 region has 15 residues. Trimming at V came to 2 bases and at J to 4 bases, leaving 4 bases not matched to a gene. Per the germline V gene, CDR1 is SGHTA and CDR2 is FQGNSA. CDR3 region: CASSLSSGRADTQYF. The CDR3 DNA is TGTGCCAGCAGCTTAAGTAGCGGGAGAGCAGATACGCAGTATTTT.

This sequence joins TRBV6-6 and TRBJ1-4; 7 bases align to TRBD1. V shed 4 bases and J 8 bases; nucleotides not matched to a gene: 1. CDR3 length equals 12 residues. Germline assignment: CDR1 MNHNY and CDR2 SVGAGI (reference sequence). CDR3 protein: CASSSDREKLFF. DNA of the CDR3: TGTGCCAGCAGTTCGGACAGGGAAAAACTGTTTTTT.

The V gene is TRBV4-1, the J gene TRBJ1-4; 12 bases align to TRBD1. The V and J ends lost 3 bases and 3 bases, in that order; junction bases with no gene match: 8. Germline V CDR1 and CDR2: MGHRA, YSYEKL. The CDR3 sequence is 18 residues long. The CDR3 DNA sequence: TGCGCCAGCAGCCACATACCGGGACAGGGGGCGTCTAATGAAAAACTGTTTTTT. Protein: CASSHIPGQGASNEKLFF.

As to this clone: No conserved phenylalanine or tryptophan is present at the end of the CDR3, so a read error is the likely explanation. V gene TRBV27 combines with J gene TRBJ1-2; D remains unclear. The V and J ends lost 3 bases and 6 bases respectively, with 17 bases between them. The V gene's germline CDR1 is MNHEY and CDR2 SMNVEV (reference sequence). The CDR3 is made up of 15 amino acids. The CDR3: CASSFLREALDGYTL. CDR3 sequence (DNA): TGTGCCAGCAGTTTCTTAAGGGAGGCTCTGGATGGCTACACCCTC.

The J gene is TRBJ1-1, the V gene TRBV7-9, with D perhaps matching TRBD1 (6 bases). CDR3 length: 15 residues. Germline CDR1 SEHNR, CDR2 FQNEAQ (reference sequence). V lost 5 bases and J 1 base, leaving 14 bases between the germline ends. CDR3 coding DNA: TGTGCCAGCAGCAACCGGGACACAGAGAACACTGAAGCTTTCTTT. It codes for CASSNRDTENTEAFF.

This chain connects TRBV27 to TRBJ1-1; D call uncertain. The CDR3 has 13 amino acids. V was trimmed by 8 bases and J by 0 bases, leaving 10 bases between them. Germline values: CDR1 MNHEY, CDR2 SMNVEV (reference sequence). CDR3 in amino acids: CASYDILNTEAFF. The CDR3 DNA follows: TGTGCCAGCTACGACATTTTGAACACTGAAGCTTTCTTT.

The chain is built from TRBV7-9 and TRBJ1-1; possible D gene TRBD1, 5 bases. The CDR3 sequence is 16 residues long. Deletions cut 1 base from V and 0 bases from J, with 12 bases between. The germline CDR1 and CDR2 sequences are SEHNR and FQNEAQ (reference sequence). The CDR3, as DNA: TGTGCCAGCAGCTTAGGAAGGGGCGGTTTGAACACTGAAGCTTTCTTT. Its translation: CASSLGRGGLNTEAFF.

The chain joins TRBV5-5 to TRBJ1-3, with D hard to call. Germline V gene data show CDR1 as SGHKS and CDR2 as YYEKEE (reference sequence). This CDR3 contains 14 residues. The ends were cut back, 6 bases at V and 3 bases at J, with 13 bases in the middle. This CDR3 is CASTPLAFGNTIYF. DNA of the CDR3: TGTGCCAGCACCCCCTTGGCTTTTGGAAACACCATATATTTT.

The chain carries TRBV15 and TRBJ2-1, with 9 positions matching TRBD2. The CDR3 covers 17 residues. CDR1 and CDR2 from the germline V gene are LNHNV and YYDKDF (reference sequence). V shed 5 bases, J shed 6 bases, and the junction held 14 bases outside the gene matches. CDR3 nucleotide sequence: TGTGCCACCAGCTCACGACTCGCGGGGGGGCCAGGCAATGAGCAGTTCTTC. Translated: CATSSRLAGGPGNEQFF.